The rows below give T cell receptor beta chains drawn from one sample of a study of Ad26.COV2.S vaccination and SARS-CoV-2 variants. Clones were sequenced by immunoSEQ multiplex PCR, and TCRdb holds only the in-frame ones, with some missing. The table lists some 290,000 clones, roughly 80% of them singletons. The source material was peripheral blood, sampled in a trial of Ad26.COV2.S vaccine versus placebo. Receptors originate from a person between 18 and 60 years old who received the Ad26.COV2.S COVID-19 vaccine or a placebo. Both conserved end residues are part of each CDR3. The order of the fields is V gene, clone size, J gene, D gene, CDR3 protein, CDR3 DNA. The D gene is left open where the match is weak. Rows give clone size only sometimes, using once, few, many, or a class for an expanded clone.

V gene: TRBV13; clone size: once; J gene: TRBJ2-7; D gene: -; CDR3 protein: CASSLRDFFYEQYF; CDR3 DNA: TGTGCCAGCAGCCTTCGGGACTTTTTTTACGAGCAGTACTTC
V gene: TRBV29-1; clone size: -; J gene: TRBJ2-7; D gene: -; CDR3 protein: CSVGKSGEQYF; CDR3 DNA: TGCAGCGTTGGCAAGTCGGGCGAGCAGTACTTC
V gene: TRBV5-1; clone size: -; J gene: TRBJ1-1; D gene: TRBD1; CDR3 protein: CASSAGTGLTEAFF; CDR3 DNA: TGCGCCAGCAGCGCCGGGACAGGGCTCACTGAAGCTTTCTTT
V gene: TRBV14; clone size: -; J gene: TRBJ2-2; D gene: -; CDR3 protein: CASSRQANTGELFF; CDR3 DNA: TGTGCCAGCAGCCGGCAGGCGAACACCGGGGAGCTGTTTTTT
V gene: TRBV5-1; clone size: -; J gene: TRBJ2-5; D gene: -; CDR3 protein: CASSALPMSRETQYF; CDR3 DNA: TGCGCCAGCAGCGCTCTGCCCATGAGTAGAGAGACCCAGTACTTC
V gene: TRBV9; clone size: -; J gene: TRBJ1-1; D gene: -; CDR3 protein: CASSVVGRSPEAFF; CDR3 DNA: TGTGCCAGCAGCGTAGTAGGACGGAGCCCTGAAGCTTTCTTT
V gene: TRBV29-1; clone size: -; J gene: TRBJ1-3; D gene: -; CDR3 protein: CSPPGKTRSGNTIYF; CDR3 DNA: TGCAGCCCGCCGGGGAAAACGAGGTCTGGAAACACCATATATTTT
V gene: TRBV12-5; clone size: -; J gene: TRBJ1-5; D gene: -; CDR3 protein: CASGLVGGLYQPQHF; CDR3 DNA: TGTGCTAGTGGTTTGGTCGGCGGTCTATATCAGCCCCAGCATTTT
V gene: TRBV4-1; clone size: -; J gene: TRBJ2-1; D gene: -; CDR3 protein: CASSQEFPGEQFF; CDR3 DNA: TGCGCCAGCAGCCAAGAGTTTCCGGGTGAGCAGTTCTTC
V gene: TRBV7-8; clone size: -; J gene: TRBJ1-2; D gene: -; CDR3 protein: CASSLAAGAPGYGYTF; CDR3 DNA: TGTGCCAGCAGCTTAGCCGCCGGGGCCCCGGGCTATGGCTACACCTTC
V gene: TRBV5-6; clone size: -; J gene: TRBJ1-6; D gene: -; CDR3 protein: CASSLGRLASPLHF; CDR3 DNA: TGTGCCAGCAGCTTAGGCCGGTTGGCTTCACCCCTCCACTTT
V gene: TRBV7-9; clone size: -; J gene: TRBJ1-3; D gene: -; CDR3 protein: CASSSTAALETGYF; CDR3 DNA: TGTGCCAGCAGCTCGACGGCTGCTCTGGAAACGGGATATTTT
V gene: TRBV5-1; clone size: -; J gene: TRBJ1-2; D gene: TRBD1; CDR3 protein: CASSAGQGGGYGYTF; CDR3 DNA: TGCGCCAGCAGCGCTGGACAGGGAGGGGGCTATGGCTACACCTTC
V gene: TRBV11-2; clone size: -; J gene: TRBJ2-1; D gene: -; CDR3 protein: CASSLPNEQFF; CDR3 DNA: TGTGCCAGCAGCTTGCCGAATGAGCAGTTCTTC
V gene: TRBV12-3/TRBV12-4; clone size: -; J gene: TRBJ1-2; D gene: -; CDR3 protein: CASRLTGPNGYTF; CDR3 DNA: TGTGCCAGCAGGCTAACAGGGCCCAATGGCTACACCTTC
V gene: TRBV29-1; clone size: -; J gene: TRBJ1-1; D gene: TRBD1; CDR3 protein: CSVEYRGRTEAFF; CDR3 DNA: TGCAGCGTTGAGTACAGGGGGCGGACTGAAGCTTTCTTT
V gene: TRBV25-1; clone size: -; J gene: TRBJ1-6; D gene: -; CDR3 protein: CASSELGRGPSSSPLHF; CDR3 DNA: TGTGCCAGCAGTGAATTAGGGAGGGGACCGAGTAGCTCACCCCTCCACTTT
V gene: TRBV11-3; clone size: -; J gene: TRBJ1-1; D gene: -; CDR3 protein: CASSLVAGTNTEAFF; CDR3 DNA: TGTGCCAGCAGCTTAGTTGCGGGGACGAACACTGAAGCTTTCTTT
V gene: TRBV19; clone size: -; J gene: TRBJ2-2; D gene: -; CDR3 protein: CASALWGGNTGELFF; CDR3 DNA: TGTGCCAGTGCACTTTGGGGAGGGAACACCGGGGAGCTGTTTTTT
V gene: TRBV27; clone size: -; J gene: TRBJ1-5; D gene: TRBD1; CDR3 protein: CASSLGQGRQPQHF; CDR3 DNA: TGTGCCAGCAGTCTGGGACAGGGGAGACAGCCCCAGCATTTT
V gene: TRBV27; clone size: few; J gene: TRBJ2-7; D gene: -; CDR3 protein: CASSRARTYEQYF; CDR3 DNA: TGTGCCAGCAGCCGGGCCAGAACCTACGAGCAGTACTTC
V gene: TRBV9; clone size: once; J gene: TRBJ1-5; D gene: TRBD1; CDR3 protein: CASSGQGGQPQHF; CDR3 DNA: TGTGCCAGCAGTGGACAGGGTGGGCAGCCCCAGCATTTT
V gene: TRBV29-1; clone size: once; J gene: TRBJ2-7; D gene: TRBD1; CDR3 protein: CSVGALGQNYEQYF; CDR3 DNA: TGCAGCGTGGGAGCTTTGGGACAGAACTACGAGCAGTACTTC
V gene: TRBV7-8; clone size: -; J gene: TRBJ1-5; D gene: TRBD1; CDR3 protein: CASSLDTGDNQPQHF; CDR3 DNA: TGTGCCAGCAGCTTGGACACAGGGGACAATCAGCCCCAGCATTTT